This T cell receptor (beta chain) derives from a study of OX40 agonist ivuxolimab in advanced cancers. Study overall: Ivuxolimab, an agonistic anti-OX40 (CD134) antibody, was given to patients. Patients undergoing dose escalation presented with hepatocellular carcinoma, melanoma, renal cell or head and neck cancer.

TCRdb's copy holds only in-frame clones and misses some; the assay was immunoSEQ multiplex PCR. The table includes about 10,000 clones, about three quarters detected once. Comment on this clone: Its specificity is unknown. Sequence at one end of the junction differs from germline and may be a read error.

Notes on the study in general: Still undetermined is the antigen specificity of the expanded peripheral T cells.

The study sampled blood at baseline, cycle 4 day 1, and cycle 7 day 1. CDR1 and CDR2 (germline): SSHAT, FNYEAQ (reference sequence). CDR3 length: 13 amino acids. The material sequenced was CD4+ or CD8+ T cells sorted from blood, taken in a trial of the OX40 agonist ivuxolimab. V usage is TRBV7-7 and J usage is TRBJ2-6; D is ambiguous. The receptor comes from an adult with an advanced solid tumor such as melanoma, head and neck, liver or kidney cancer. CDR3 loop: CASSLGGANVLTF. The CDR3 DNA reads as TGTGCTAGCAGCTTAGGTGGGGCCAACGTCCTGACTTTC.